The source of this TCR beta chain is a study of shared clonotypes between healthy human individuals. Study-level findings and limits: When compared with the clonotypes that were shared by all four sorted-subset donors, the non-shared clonotypes turned out to have lower generation probabilities.

As for this clone: As yet, its antigen is unknown.

TCRdb's copy holds only in-frame clones and misses some; the assay was immunoSEQ multiplex PCR. The sample holds approximately 2,000,000 clones, approximately 92% seen once. CD45RO-negative, CCR7-selected cells formed the naive CD8 fraction, which excluded terminally differentiated effector memory CD45RA+ cells. The V segment lost 5 bases and the J segment 5 bases; nucleotides outside the gene matches: 10. This CDR3 comprises 18 residues. Germline values: CDR1 SGHRS, CDR2 YFSETQ. The origin of this receptor is a man between 18 and 29 years old in good health. Some clones in this sample may be carry-over from other donors' samples. The V call is TRBV5-1, the J call TRBJ2-2; 15 nucleotides match TRBD2. Material for sequencing was naive CD8+ T cells from PBMCs. The CDR3 loop is CASSSGRTSGRGTGELFF. The CDR3 coding sequence is TGCGCCAGCAGTTCCGGAAGGACTAGCGGGAGGGGAACCGGGGAGCTGTTTTTT.